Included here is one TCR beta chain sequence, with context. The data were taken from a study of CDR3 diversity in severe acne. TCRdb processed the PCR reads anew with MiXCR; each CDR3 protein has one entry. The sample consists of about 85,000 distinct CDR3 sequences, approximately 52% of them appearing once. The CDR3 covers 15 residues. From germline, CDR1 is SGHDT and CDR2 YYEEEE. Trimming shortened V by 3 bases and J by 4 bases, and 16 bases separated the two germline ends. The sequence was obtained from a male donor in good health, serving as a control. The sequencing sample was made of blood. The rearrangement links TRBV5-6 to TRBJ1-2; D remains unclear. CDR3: CASSWEKVRGYGYTF. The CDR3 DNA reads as TGTGCCAGCAGCTGGGAGAAGGTGCGGGGCTATGGCTACACCTTC.